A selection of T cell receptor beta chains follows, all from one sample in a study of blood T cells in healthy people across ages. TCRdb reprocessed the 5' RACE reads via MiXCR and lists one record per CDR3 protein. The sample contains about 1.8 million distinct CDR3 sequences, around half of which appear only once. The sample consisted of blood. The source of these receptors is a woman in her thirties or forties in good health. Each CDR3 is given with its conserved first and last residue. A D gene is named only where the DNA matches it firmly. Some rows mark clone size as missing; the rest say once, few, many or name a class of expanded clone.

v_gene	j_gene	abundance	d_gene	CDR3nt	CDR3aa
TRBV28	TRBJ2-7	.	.	TGTGCCAGCAGTCCCCCCCTGGGGGTGGGCAATGAGCAGTACTTC	CASSPPLGVGNEQYF
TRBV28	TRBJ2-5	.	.	TGTGCCAGCAGGAACCAGGGGGGGGATGGAAAGACCCAGTACTTC	CASRNQGGDGKTQYF
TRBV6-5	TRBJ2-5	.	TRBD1	TGTGCCAGCAGGCCGACAGGGGCAGAGACCCAGTACTTC	CASRPTGAETQYF
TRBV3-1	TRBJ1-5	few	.	TGTGCCAGCAGTAGAGGAGACAATCAGCCCCAGCATTTT	CASSRGDNQPQHF
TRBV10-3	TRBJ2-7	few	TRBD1	TGTGCCATCAGTGAGGGACAGGGTCAGGGCTACGAGCAGTACTTC	CAISEGQGQGYEQYF
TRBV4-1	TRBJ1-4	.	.	TGCGCCAGCAGCTCTGGACAGAGGGCTTATGGACTGTTTTTT	CASSSGQRAYGLFF
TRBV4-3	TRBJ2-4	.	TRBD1	TGCGCCAGCAGCCAAGCTCACAGGGGGATACTAGCCAAAAACATTCAGTACTTC	CASSQAHRGILAKNIQYF
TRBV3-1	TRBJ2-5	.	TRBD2	TGTGCCAGCAGCCAAGGTTGGGCTAGCGGGGGCCAAGAGACCCAGTACTTC	CASSQGWASGGQETQYF
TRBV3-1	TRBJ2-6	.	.	TGTGCCAGCAGCCAAGGCTTTCAGCTCGGGGCCAACGTCCTGACTTTC	CASSQGFQLGANVLTF
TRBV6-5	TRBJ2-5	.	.	TGTGCCAGCAGTCTACCAAGAGGGGGGAGGTCCCAAGAGACCCAGTACTTC	CASSLPRGGRSQETQYF
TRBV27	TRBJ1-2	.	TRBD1	TGTGCCAGCAGTTCCGGGACAGGGGTATACTATGGCTACACCTTC	CASSSGTGVYYGYTF
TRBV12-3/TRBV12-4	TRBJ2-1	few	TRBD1	TGTGCCAGCAGCACCGGGACAGTCTCTGAGCAGTTCTTC	CASSTGTVSEQFF
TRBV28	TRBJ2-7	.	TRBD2	TGTGCCAGCAGTTCGGGGGGTTTCGAGCAGTACTTC	CASSSGGFEQYF
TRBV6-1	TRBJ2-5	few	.	TGTGCCAGCAGTGAAGGGGTCGGCCCCGGGACCCAGTACTTC	CASSEGVGPGTQYF
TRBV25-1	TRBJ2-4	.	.	TGTGCCAGCGGAAGGGGGGACATTCAGTACTTC	CASGRGDIQYF
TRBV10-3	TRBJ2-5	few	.	TGTGCCATCGCCGGGACCCTGCAAGAGACCCAGTACTTC	CAIAGTLQETQYF
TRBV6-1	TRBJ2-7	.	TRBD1	TGTGCCAGCAGTAAAGGAGGCCGGGGACAGTTTTACGAGCAGTACTTC	CASSKGGRGQFYEQYF
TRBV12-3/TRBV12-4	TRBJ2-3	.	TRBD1	TGTGCCAGCAGATACGGACAGGGGGCTCTTCCTACAGATACGCAGTATTTT	CASRYGQGALPTDTQYF
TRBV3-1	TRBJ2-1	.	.	TGTGCCAGCAGCCAAGATGCAGGGCCCTACAATGAGCAGTTCTTC	CASSQDAGPYNEQFF
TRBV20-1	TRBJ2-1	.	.	TGCAGTGCGTTAATCCGAAAAGGAAATGAGCAGTTCTTC	CSALIRKGNEQFF
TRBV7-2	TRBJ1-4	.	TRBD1	TGTGCCAGCAGCCCACAACAGGGGGCGGCTAATGAAAAACTGTTTTTT	CASSPQQGAANEKLFF
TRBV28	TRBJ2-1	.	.	TGTGCCAGCAGTTTTGGAGTGGCGGCCTACAATGAGCAGTTCTTC	CASSFGVAAYNEQFF
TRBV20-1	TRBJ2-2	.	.	TGCAGTGCCCCTATGACCACTAGCCACACCGGGGAGCTGTTTTTT	CSAPMTTSHTGELFF
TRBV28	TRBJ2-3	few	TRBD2	TGTGCCAGCAGACTAGCGGGGGAGAGAGATACGCAGTATTTT	CASRLAGERDTQYF
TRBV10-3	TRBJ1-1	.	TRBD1	TGTGCCATCAGTACGGGACAGGGAAACACTGAAGCTTTCTTT	CAISTGQGNTEAFF
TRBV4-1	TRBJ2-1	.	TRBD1	TGCGCCAGCAGCGGTTACGGACAGGGGCAGAACTACAATGAGCAGTTCTTC	CASSGYGQGQNYNEQFF
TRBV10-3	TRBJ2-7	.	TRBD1	TGTGCCATCATGGAACAGGGGCCCTACAATGAGCAGTACTTC	CAIMEQGPYNEQYF
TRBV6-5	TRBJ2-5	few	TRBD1	TGTGCCAGCAGCTCCCCAGGGGGTAAAGAGCAGTACTTC	CASSSPGGKEQYF
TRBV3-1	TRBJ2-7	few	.	TGTGCCAGCAGCCCAAACACAGGACCCTACGAGCAGTACTTC	CASSPNTGPYEQYF
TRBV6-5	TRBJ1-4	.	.	TGTGCCAGCAGGCCCCAGGGAACTAATGAAAAACTGTTTTTT	CASRPQGTNEKLFF
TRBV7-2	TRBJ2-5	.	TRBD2	TGTGCCAGCATCCCTAGCGGGGGGGTGGCGGAGACCCAGTACTTC	CASIPSGGVAETQYF
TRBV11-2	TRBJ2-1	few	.	TGTGCCAGCAGCTTTAACGTCAGGAACAATGAGCAGTTCTTC	CASSFNVRNNEQFF
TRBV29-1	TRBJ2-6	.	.	TGCAGCGTTGCATTACGCGGTAGCTCTGGGGCCAACGTCCTGACTTTC	CSVALRGSSGANVLTF
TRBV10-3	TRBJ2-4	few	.	TGTGCCATCAGTGACCGACACAAAAACATTCAGTACTTC	CAISDRHKNIQYF
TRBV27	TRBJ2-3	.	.	TGTGCCAGCAACCATCACCGCCTAACAGATACGCAGTATTTT	CASNHHRLTDTQYF
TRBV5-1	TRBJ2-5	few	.	TGCGCCAGCAGCTTGAAGGAGGCGGAGACCCAGTACTTC	CASSLKEAETQYF
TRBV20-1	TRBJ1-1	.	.	TGCAGTGCTAGTTACCCAGGCATGAACACTGAAGCTTTCTTT	CSASYPGMNTEAFF
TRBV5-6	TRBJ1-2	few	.	TGTGCCAGCAGCCCGGACCTCTATTATGGCTACACCTTC	CASSPDLYYGYTF
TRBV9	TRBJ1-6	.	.	TGTGCCAGCAGCGTGCAGGGCGGCGAGTCACCCCTCCACTTT	CASSVQGGESPLHF
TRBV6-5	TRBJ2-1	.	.	TGTGCCAGCAGTTACTCGCGGGGCCAGATTATCTACGAGCAGTTCTTC	CASSYSRGQIIYEQFF
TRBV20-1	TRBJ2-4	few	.	TGCAGGCCTACCTCAAGACCTCTCAACTCCAAAAACATTCAGTACTTC	CRPTSRPLNSKNIQYF
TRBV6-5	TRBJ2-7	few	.	TGTGCCAGCAGTTACTCGCCAGGACTGGCCTACGAGCAGTACTTC	CASSYSPGLAYEQYF
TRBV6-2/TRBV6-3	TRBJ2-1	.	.	TGTGCCAGCAGCAGCCCTATCTGGGATGAGCAGTTCTTC	CASSSPIWDEQFF
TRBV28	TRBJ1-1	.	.	TGTGCCAACAGGACTTTGGGACGGATGAACACTGAAGCTTTCTTT	CANRTLGRMNTEAFF
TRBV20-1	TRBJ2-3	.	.	TGCAGTGCCAGCCAGACGTGGGAGACAGATACGCAGTATTTT	CSASQTWETDTQYF
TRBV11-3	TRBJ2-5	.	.	TGTGCCAGCAGCCCTACCTTTGTCCTAAGAGAGTACCAAGAGACCCAGTACTTC	CASSPTFVLREYQETQYF
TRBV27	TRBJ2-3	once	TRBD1	TGTGCCAGCAGTTCCTGGGGACAGGGGGAATCAGATACGCAGTATTTT	CASSSWGQGESDTQYF
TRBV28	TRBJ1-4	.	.	TGTGCCAGCAGTTTAAGCCGGGGCGCCTCAACTAATGAAAAACTGTTTTTT	CASSLSRGASTNEKLFF
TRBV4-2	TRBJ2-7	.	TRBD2	TGTGCCAGCAGCCAAGCCGGGACTAGCGGGGGCCAGTACTTC	CASSQAGTSGGQYF
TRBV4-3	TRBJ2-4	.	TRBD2	TGCGCCAGCAGCCAAGAAGTAGCGGGGGGGTTAGCCAAAAACATTCAGTACTTC	CASSQEVAGGLAKNIQYF
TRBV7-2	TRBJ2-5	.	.	TGTGCCAGCAGCTTGAGGGAGACGAAAGAGACCCAGTACTTC	CASSLRETKETQYF
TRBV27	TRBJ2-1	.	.	TGTGCCAGCAGTGTTGCCTCTAGCTATGAGCAGTTCTTC	CASSVASSYEQFF
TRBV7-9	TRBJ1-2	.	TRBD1	TGTGCCAGTAGCGCCGGACAGGGGGCTTTCTATGGCTACACCTTC	CASSAGQGAFYGYTF
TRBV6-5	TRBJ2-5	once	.	TGTGCCAGCACCAATACTAGAGGAGAGACCCAGTACTTC	CASTNTRGETQYF
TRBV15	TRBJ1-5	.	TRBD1	TGTGCCACCAGCAGGGTCCGGGACAGGGGTTTGGGTCAGCCCCAGCATTTT	CATSRVRDRGLGQPQHF
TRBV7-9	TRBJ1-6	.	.	TGTGCCAGCAGCCCGCGTCAGGGGCAAACCTATAATTCACCCCTCCACTTT	CASSPRQGQTYNSPLHF
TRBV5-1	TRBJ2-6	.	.	TGCGCCAGCAGCCCGCGGACAGCTGGGGCCAACGTCCTGACTTTC	CASSPRTAGANVLTF